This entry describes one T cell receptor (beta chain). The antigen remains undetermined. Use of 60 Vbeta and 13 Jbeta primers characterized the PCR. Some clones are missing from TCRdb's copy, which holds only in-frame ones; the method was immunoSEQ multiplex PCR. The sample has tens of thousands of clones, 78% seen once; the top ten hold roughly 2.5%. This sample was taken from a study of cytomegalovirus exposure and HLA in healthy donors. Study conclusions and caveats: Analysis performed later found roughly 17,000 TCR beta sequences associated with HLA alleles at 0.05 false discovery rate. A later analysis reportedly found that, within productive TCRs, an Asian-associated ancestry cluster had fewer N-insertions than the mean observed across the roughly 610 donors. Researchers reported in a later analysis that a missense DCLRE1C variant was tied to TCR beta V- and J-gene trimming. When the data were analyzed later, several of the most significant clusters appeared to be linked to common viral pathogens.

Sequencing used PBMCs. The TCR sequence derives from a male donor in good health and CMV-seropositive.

CDR3 residues: CASSERLSSYNEQFF. The CDR3 DNA is TGTGCCAGCAGCGAGCGACTCAGCTCCTACAATGAGCAGTTCTTC. The V gene is TRBV6-5, the J gene TRBJ2-1; D is uncertain. This CDR3 region has 15 residues. CDR1 is MNHEY and CDR2 is SVGAGI in the germline V gene. With 6 bases removed from V and 0 bases from J, the gap between germline ends came to 12 bases.